The subject of this entry is one T cell receptor (beta chain). This sample was included in a study of blood T cell repertoires in COVID-19. The method was immunoSEQ multiplex PCR; TCRdb's version includes in-frame clones alone and lacks a portion of them. The sample shows some 350,000 clones, around 88% of them seen only once. Germline CDR1 reads SGHDT; CDR2 reads YYEEEE. CDR3 length equals 15 residues. The V end was cut by 3 bases, the J end by 1 base, with 13 bases between. Sequencing used peripheral blood. This TCR was sampled from a man aged 25 to 45 with active or convalescent COVID-19. This chain uses TRBV5-6 with TRBJ1-1; D gene unclear. CDR3 DNA sequence: TGTGCCAGCAGCTACCCGGACTTAAGGAACACTGAAGCTTTCTTT. It encodes CASSYPDLRNTEAFF.